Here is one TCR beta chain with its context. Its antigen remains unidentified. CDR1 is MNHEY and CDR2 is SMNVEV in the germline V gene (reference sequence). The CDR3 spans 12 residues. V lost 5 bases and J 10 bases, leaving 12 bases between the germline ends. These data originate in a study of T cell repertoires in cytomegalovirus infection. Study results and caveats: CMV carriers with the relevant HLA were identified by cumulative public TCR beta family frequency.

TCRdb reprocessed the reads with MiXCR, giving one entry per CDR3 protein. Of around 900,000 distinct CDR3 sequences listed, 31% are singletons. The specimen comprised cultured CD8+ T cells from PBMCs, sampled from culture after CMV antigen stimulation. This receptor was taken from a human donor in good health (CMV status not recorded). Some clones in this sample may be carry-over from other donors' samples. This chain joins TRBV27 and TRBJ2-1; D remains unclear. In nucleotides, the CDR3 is TGTGCCAGCAGTGGCCGGGTGAACGAGCAGTTCTTC. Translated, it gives CASSGRVNEQFF.